These 32 T cell receptor beta chains originate from one sample sequenced in a study of blood T cell repertoires in COVID-19. Libraries were prepared by immunoSEQ multiplex PCR; TCRdb keeps only in-frame clonotypes and omits some of them. The sample has about 26,000 clones, roughly 90% seen once. Material: peripheral blood. The receptors come from a human donor in a cohort sampled during active COVID-19.

The chain employs TRBV27 and TRBJ2-7; TRBD2 matches 7 bases. The CDR3 sequence is 13 residues long. J gave up 3 bases and V 2 bases, and 1 base lay outside the gene matches. CDR1 and CDR2 from the germline V gene are MNHEY and SMNVEV (reference sequence). The CDR3: CASSLGGSYEQYF. The CDR3 DNA is TGTGCCAGCAGTTTAGGCGGGAGCTACGAGCAGTACTTC.

This clone was seen a handful of times. The V gene is TRBV3-1 (or the pseudogene TRBV3-2), the J gene TRBJ2-2; D uncertain. This CDR3 is built from 12 residues. CDR1 is LGHDT, CDR2 YNNKEL, per germline (reference sequence). V was trimmed by 4 bases and J by 7 bases, leaving 7 bases between them. The chain's CDR3 is CASSPGVGELFF. The CDR3 DNA follows: TGTGCCAGCAGCCCGGGTGTCGGGGAGCTGTTTTTT.

V gene TRBV11-3 combines with J gene TRBJ1-4, with D tentatively TRBD1 (6 bases). Germline V lookup: CDR1 SGHNT, CDR2 YENEEA. Trimming stripped 5 bases from V and 0 bases from J, with 19 bases between. The CDR3 length is 18 residues. The CDR3 loop reads CASSPKGGKGPTNEKLFF. CDR3 DNA sequence: TGTGCCAGCAGCCCAAAGGGGGGGAAAGGGCCAACTAATGAAAAACTGTTTTTT.

The chain joins TRBV18 to TRBJ1-5; tentative D call: TRBD1 (6 bases). The CDR3 is made up of 15 amino acids. V was cut by 5 bases and J by 3 bases, with 14 bases left in between. CDR1 is KGHSH, CDR2 LQKENI, per germline. CDR3 in DNA: TGTGCCAGCTCATTCCGACAGGCTGACAATCAGCCCCAGCATTTT. It is translated as CASSFRQADNQPQHF.

The chain joins TRBV5-1 to TRBJ1-1; D perhaps matches TRBD1 (6 bases). The germline V and J ends were trimmed by 4 bases and 5 bases, with 12 bases remaining between them. The CDR3 runs to 13 residues. CDR1 SGHRS and CDR2 YFSETQ come from the germline V gene. The CDR3 is CASSHRENTEAFF. The DNA for the CDR3 is TGCGCCAGCAGCCACAGGGAGAATACTGAAGCTTTCTTT.

This chain's CDR3 is CATHIGTASNTEAFF. The CDR3 nucleotides are TGTGCCACTCACATCGGGACAGCGTCGAACACTGAAGCTTTCTTT. This sequence joins TRBV10-3 and TRBJ1-1, with 7 bases identical to TRBD1. CDR1 ENHRY and CDR2 SYGVKD come from the germline V gene. With 10 bases clipped from V and 1 base from J, the junction kept 12 bases outside the gene matches. The CDR3 consists of 15 residues.

V and J are TRBV4-3 and TRBJ1-2, with a weak D call TRBD1 (6 bases). Trimming left V 1 base short and J 4 bases short, with 13 bases between. CDR3 size: 15 residues. Germline V lookup: CDR1 LGHNA, CDR2 YSLEER. CDR3 DNA: TGCGCCAGCAGCCAAGCGGCCCAGGGGTTCTATGGCTACACCTTC. Its translation is CASSQAAQGFYGYTF.

Only a few counts were recorded for this clone. The chain couples TRBV5-1 to TRBJ1-2, with TRBD1 identical over 8 bases. Germline-derived CDR1 and CDR2 are SGHRS and YFSETQ. V was clipped by 1 base and J by 3 bases; unmatched bases: 8. This CDR3 spans 16 amino acids. In nucleotides, the CDR3 is TGCGCCAGCAGCTTGACAAGGCCGGACAGGGACTATGGCTACACCTTC. It translates to CASSLTRPDRDYGYTF.

This sequence joins TRBV28 and TRBJ1-2; 7 bases are a match to TRBD1. V was pared by 4 bases and J by 5 bases, with 4 bases of the junction left unmatched. The CDR3 sequence is 13 residues long. The germline V gene has CDR1 MDHEN and CDR2 SYDVKM. CDR3 nucleotides: TGTGCCAGCAGTTCCCAGGGGGGTTATGGCTACACCTTC. It translates to CASSSQGGYGYTF.

This chain joins TRBV15 and TRBJ1-2; tentatively, D is TRBD1 (5 bases). This CDR3 contains 15 residues. Looked up from germline, CDR1 is LNHNV and CDR2 is YYDKDF (reference sequence). V lost 3 bases and J lost 2, with 13 bases in between. CDR3 nucleotides: TGTGCCACCAGCAGGGAAAGACAGAGAAACTATGGCTACACCTTC. This translates into CATSRERQRNYGYTF.

Here the CDR3 DNA reads TGTGCCACCCGAAGGGACTCTGAAGATACGCAGTATTTT. Protein product: CATRRDSEDTQYF. The V call is TRBV19, the J call TRBJ2-3; possibly TRBD2 for D (6 bases). Per germline, CDR1 LNHDA and CDR2 SQIVND (reference sequence). The CDR3 covers 13 residues. V dropped 10 bases and J dropped 5 bases, with 16 bases sitting between them.

This rearrangement joins TRBV6-2 or TRBV6-3 to TRBJ2-1; 8 nucleotides line up with TRBD2. Germline V gives CDR1 MNHEY, CDR2 SVGEGT. V shed 2 bases and J 7 bases; nucleotides not matched to a gene: 10. The CDR3 runs to 16 residues. The CDR3 spells CASSYLPTGGRNEQFF. CDR3 nucleotide sequence: TGTGCCAGCAGTTACCTACCGACAGGCGGGAGGAATGAGCAGTTCTTC.

The chain joins TRBV27 to TRBJ2-1, with 7 bases fitting TRBD1. The germline CDR1 and CDR2 sequences are MNHEY and SMNVEV (reference sequence). This CDR3 comprises 16 residues. Trimming removed 2 bases from V and 0 bases from J; junction bases left unmatched: 4. Here the CDR3 reads CASSLDRGLSYNEQFF. The CDR3 DNA reads as TGTGCCAGCAGTTTAGATAGGGGGCTCTCCTACAATGAGCAGTTCTTC.

This clone was counted once. The chain employs TRBV29-1 and TRBJ2-7; tentative D call: TRBD1 (6 bases). V was clipped by 5 bases and J by 4 bases, with 15 bases between them. This CDR3 has 13 residues. The germline gives CDR1 SQVTM, CDR2 ANQGSEA. CDR3 in DNA: TGCAGCGTTACGACGGACAGTCAATACGAGCAGTACTTC. The encoded protein is CSVTTDSQYEQYF.

This clone has only a few counts. The V call is TRBV3-1 (or the pseudogene TRBV3-2), the J call TRBJ2-1; the D is unclear. Trimming removed 4 bases from V and 5 bases from J, with 12 bases in between. CDR1 and CDR2 (germline): LGHDT, YNNKEL (reference sequence). The CDR3 runs 14 residues. This chain's CDR3 is CASSPSVPDNEQFF. The CDR3 nucleotides are TGTGCCAGCAGCCCATCGGTTCCGGACAATGAGCAGTTCTTC.

The chain carries TRBV5-6 and TRBJ2-3, with 8 bases lining up with TRBD1. With V trimmed by 1 base and J by 3 bases, 7 bases remained unmatched. The CDR3 runs 16 residues. From germline, CDR1 is SGHDT and CDR2 YYEEEE. The CDR3 DNA follows: TGTGCCAGCAGCTTGTATGGACAGGGCGCGACAGATACGCAGTATTTT. It encodes CASSLYGQGATDTQYF. Supplemented by reference TRBV5-6 and TRBJ2-3, the full variable domain reads DAGVTQSPTHLIKTRGQQVTLRCSPKSGHDTVSWYQQALGQGPQFIFQYYEEEERQRGNFPDRFSGHQFPNYSSELNVNALLLGDSALYLCASSLYGQGATDTQYFGPGTRLTVL.

This clone was recorded only once. V usage is TRBV5-6 and J usage is TRBJ1-6; D gene ambiguous. This CDR3 region has 12 residues. The germline gives CDR1 SGHDT, CDR2 YYEEEE. V lost 5 bases and J lost 14, with 14 bases in between. CDR3 sequence (DNA): TGTGCCAGCAGGCCCCGGGCGGGTTCCCTCCACTTT. It translates to CASRPRAGSLHF. Filled out from reference TRBV5-6 and TRBJ1-6, the complete variable domain reads DAGVTQSPTHLIKTRGQQVTLRCSPKSGHDTVSWYQQALGQGPQFIFQYYEEEERQRGNFPDRFSGHQFPNYSSELNVNALLLGDSALYLCASRPRAGSLHFGNGTRLTVT.

The V gene is TRBV5-1, the J gene TRBJ2-3; tentatively, D is TRBD2 (5 bases). CDR3 size: 15 residues. The V end was cut by 4 bases, the J end by 0 bases, with 12 bases between. Germline V lookup: CDR1 SGHRS, CDR2 YFSETQ. CDR3 protein: CASSRENFSTDTQYF. In DNA, the CDR3 is TGCGCCAGCAGCAGGGAGAACTTTAGCACAGATACGCAGTATTTT. Looking up the rest from reference TRBV5-1 and TRBJ2-3 gives the full variable domain: KAGVTQTPRYLIKTRGQQVTLSCSPISGHRSVSWYQQTPGQGLQFLFEYFSETQRNKGNFPGRFSGRQFSNSRSEMNVSTLELGDSALYLCASSRENFSTDTQYFGPGTRLTVL.

This sequence joins TRBV19 and TRBJ1-4, with a weak D call TRBD1 (5 bases). The CDR3 is 14 amino acids. Germline V gene sequence: CDR1 LNHDA, CDR2 SQIVND (reference sequence). With 5 bases removed from V and 5 bases from J, the gap between germline ends came to 12 bases. Written as DNA, the CDR3 is TGTGCCAGTAGTTCAGGGCAGGGAAATGAAAAACTGTTTTTT. The encoded protein is CASSSGQGNEKLFF. Variable domain in full (rest from reference TRBV19 and TRBJ1-4): DGGITQSPKYLFRKEGQNVTLSCEQNLNHDAMYWYRQDPGQGLRLIYYSQIVNDFQKGDIAEGYSVSREKKESFPLTVTSAQKNPTAFYLCASSSGQGNEKLFFGSGTQLSVL.

The chain has TRBV7-2 and TRBJ2-2, with unresolved D. CDR3 size: 15 residues. The germline V gene has CDR1 SGHTA and CDR2 FQGNSA. Trimming cost V 5 bases and J 5 bases, with 15 bases left between them. The CDR3 protein is CASSLDGGFTGELFF. In nucleotides, the CDR3 is TGTGCCAGCAGCCTCGACGGCGGTTTTACCGGGGAGCTGTTTTTT.

The chain couples TRBV5-6 to TRBJ2-3; 9 bases are a match to TRBD1. There are 16 residues in the CDR3. The V gene's germline CDR1 is SGHDT and CDR2 YYEEEE. Trimming removed 4 bases from V and 3 bases from J; junction bases left unmatched: 9. The CDR3 nucleotides read TGTGCCAGCAGCCCTGGGGGGGACAGGGCGACAGATACGCAGTATTTT. It encodes CASSPGGDRATDTQYF.

V usage is TRBV18 and J usage is TRBJ1-1, with D possibly TRBD1 on 5 matching bases. Germline V gives CDR1 KGHSH, CDR2 LQKENI. The CDR3 spans 13 residues. V dropped 8 bases and J dropped 0 bases, with 10 bases sitting between them. CDR3 loop: CASATGMNTEAFF. The CDR3, as DNA: TGTGCCAGCGCCACAGGCATGAACACTGAAGCTTTCTTT.

The chain carries TRBV27 and TRBJ2-7; 11 bases fit TRBD2. The CDR3 is made up of 14 amino acids. The V and J ends lost 6 bases and 0 bases, in that order; junction bases with no gene match: 1. Germline assignment: CDR1 MNHEY and CDR2 SMNVEV (reference sequence). The CDR3 region has the DNA TGTGCCAGCAGGCTAGCGGGGGGCTCCTACGAGCAGTACTTC. It yields the protein CASRLAGGSYEQYF.

The CDR3 here is CASTGHHPNSPLHF. The CDR3 nucleotides read TGTGCCAGCACCGGTCATCACCCCAATTCACCCCTCCACTTT. The gene calls are TRBV25-1 and TRBJ1-6; D gene ambiguous. CDR3 length: 14 residues. The V gene's germline CDR1 is MGHDK and CDR2 SYGVNS. Trimming took off 7 bases at V and 7 bases at J, with 14 bases between the two ends. The whole variable domain, remainder taken from reference TRBV25-1 and TRBJ1-6, is EADIYQTPRYLVIGTGKKITLECSQTMGHDKMYWYQQDPGMELHLIHYSYGVNSTEKGDLSSESTVSRIRTEHFPLTLESARPSHTSQYLCASTGHHPNSPLHFGNGTRLTVT.

The chain employs TRBV3-1 (or the pseudogene TRBV3-2) and TRBJ1-3; 7 bases line up with TRBD1. Per the germline V gene, CDR1 is LGHDT and CDR2 is YNNKEL (reference sequence). The CDR3 is made up of 16 amino acids. Germline trimming cut 3 bases from V and 0 bases from J; bases unmatched to any gene: 5. This CDR3 is CASSHGGQSSGNTIYF. The CDR3 region has the DNA TGTGCCAGCAGCCACGGGGGACAGAGCTCTGGAAACACCATATATTTT.

This chain uses TRBV6-5 with TRBJ2-7, with D possibly being TRBD2 (5 bases). CDR1 is MNHEY, CDR2 SVGAGI, per germline. V was trimmed by 6 bases and J by 0 bases, leaving 15 bases between them. The CDR3 totals 15 residues. CDR3 in amino acids: CASRRGQDPSYEQYF. CDR3 in DNA: TGTGCCAGCAGGAGAGGGCAGGATCCCTCCTACGAGCAGTACTTC.

This sequence joins TRBV3-1 (or the pseudogene TRBV3-2) and TRBJ2-7; D gene uncertain. CDR3 length equals 11 residues. CDR1 and CDR2 (germline): LGHDT, YNNKEL (reference sequence). Trimming pared 0 bases from V and 6 bases from J, leaving 3 bases between. The CDR3 reads CASSQELEQYF. DNA for the CDR3: TGTGCCAGCAGCCAAGAACTCGAGCAGTACTTC.

The chain has TRBV2 and TRBJ2-5; a weak D match, TRBD2 (5 bases). The CDR3 is 15 amino acids. Germline V lookup: CDR1 SNHLY, CDR2 FYNNEI. Trimming took 5 bases from V and 2 from J, leaving 15 bases between them. In nucleotides, the CDR3 is TGTGCCAGCAGTAAGAAACTAGGGAAACAAGAGACCCAGTACTTC. As protein: CASSKKLGKQETQYF.

J is TRBJ1-1 and V is TRBV5-1; a possible D gene is TRBD1 (5 bases). This CDR3 is built from 14 residues. Germline CDR1 SGHRS, CDR2 YFSETQ. V was pared by 1 base and J by 5 bases, with 12 bases between. Here the CDR3 reads CASSLQQGVTEAFF. The CDR3 DNA follows: TGCGCCAGCAGCTTGCAGCAGGGTGTGACTGAAGCTTTCTTT.

This clone was detected a few times. The V and J genes are TRBV27 and TRBJ1-5; TRBD1 is a possible D gene (5 bases). Germline V gene lookup returns CDR1 MNHEY and CDR2 SMNVEV (reference sequence). The V end was cut by 6 bases, the J end by 0 bases, with 12 bases between. The CDR3 covers 15 residues. As DNA, the CDR3 is TGTGCCAGCAGCCAGACAGCTTATAGCAATCAGCCCCAGCATTTT. Its protein product is CASSQTAYSNQPQHF.

The V and J genes are TRBV7-9 and TRBJ1-2, with 11 bases matching TRBD1. The trim removed 4 bases at V and 4 bases at J, leaving 5 bases unmatched. This CDR3 comprises 15 residues. The V gene's germline CDR1 is SEHNR and CDR2 FQNEAQ (reference sequence). The CDR3 protein is CASSSSGTGGYGYTF. The DNA of the CDR3 is TGTGCCAGCAGCTCTTCCGGGACAGGGGGCTATGGCTACACCTTC.

The chain recombines TRBV6-2 or TRBV6-3 with TRBJ1-2; D is uncertain. The germline V gene has CDR1 MNHEY and CDR2 SVGEGT. The CDR3 runs 12 residues. V was shortened by 6 bases and J by 6 bases, with 11 bases between the two germline ends. The CDR3 protein is CASSLVAHGYTF. The CDR3 bases are TGTGCCAGCAGCCTAGTAGCCCATGGCTACACCTTC.